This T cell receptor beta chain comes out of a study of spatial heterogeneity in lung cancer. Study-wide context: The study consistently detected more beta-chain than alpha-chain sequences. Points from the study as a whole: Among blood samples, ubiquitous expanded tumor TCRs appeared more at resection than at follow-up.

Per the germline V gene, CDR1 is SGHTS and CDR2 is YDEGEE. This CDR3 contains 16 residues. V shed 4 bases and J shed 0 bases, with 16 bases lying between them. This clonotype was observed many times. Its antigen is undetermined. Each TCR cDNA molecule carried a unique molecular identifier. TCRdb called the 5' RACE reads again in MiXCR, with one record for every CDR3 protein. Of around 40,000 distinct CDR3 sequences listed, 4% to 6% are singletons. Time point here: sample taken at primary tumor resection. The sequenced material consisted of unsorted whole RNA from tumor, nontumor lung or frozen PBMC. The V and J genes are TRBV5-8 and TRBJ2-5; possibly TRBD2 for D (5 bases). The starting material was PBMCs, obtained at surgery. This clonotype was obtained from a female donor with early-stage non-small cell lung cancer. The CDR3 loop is CASSPGRRRNQETQYF. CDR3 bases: TGTGCCAGCAGCCCCGGACGGAGGAGGAACCAAGAGACCCAGTACTTC.